This TCR beta chain was captured in a study of control samples from healthy donors and cancer patients. This table comes from immunoSEQ multiplex PCR, and its TCRdb copy is limited to in-frame clones, with some not included. The sample lists around 120,000 clones, around 87% occurring once. Germline trimming cut 1 base from V and 0 bases from J; bases unmatched to any gene: 4. Germline V gene lookup returns CDR1 LGHDT and CDR2 YNNKEL (reference sequence). The CDR3 is 16 amino acids. The table lists this clone with a count of one. The sample taken for sequencing was blood. The chain has TRBV3-1 (or the pseudogene TRBV3-2) and TRBJ2-7; 9 bases agree with TRBD2. The receptor's source is a man aged 35 to 55 in good health. CDR3 residues: CASSQGAGGSSYEQYF. The CDR3 DNA reads as TGTGCCAGCAGCCAAGGGGCGGGGGGGTCCTCCTACGAGCAGTACTTC.